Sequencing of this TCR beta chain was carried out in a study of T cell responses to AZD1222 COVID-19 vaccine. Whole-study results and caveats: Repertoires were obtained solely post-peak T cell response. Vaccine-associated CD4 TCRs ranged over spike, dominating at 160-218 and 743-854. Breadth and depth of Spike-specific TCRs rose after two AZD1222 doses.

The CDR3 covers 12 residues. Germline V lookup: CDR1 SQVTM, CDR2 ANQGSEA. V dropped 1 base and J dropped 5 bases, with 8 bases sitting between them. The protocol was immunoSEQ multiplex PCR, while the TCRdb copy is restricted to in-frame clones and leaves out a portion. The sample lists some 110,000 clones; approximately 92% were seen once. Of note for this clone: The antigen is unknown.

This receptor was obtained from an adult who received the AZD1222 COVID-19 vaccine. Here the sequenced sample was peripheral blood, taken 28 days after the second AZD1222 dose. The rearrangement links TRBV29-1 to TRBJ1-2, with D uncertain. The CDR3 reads CSVEVHPYGYTF. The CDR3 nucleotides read TGCAGCGTTGAAGTTCACCCGTATGGCTACACCTTC.